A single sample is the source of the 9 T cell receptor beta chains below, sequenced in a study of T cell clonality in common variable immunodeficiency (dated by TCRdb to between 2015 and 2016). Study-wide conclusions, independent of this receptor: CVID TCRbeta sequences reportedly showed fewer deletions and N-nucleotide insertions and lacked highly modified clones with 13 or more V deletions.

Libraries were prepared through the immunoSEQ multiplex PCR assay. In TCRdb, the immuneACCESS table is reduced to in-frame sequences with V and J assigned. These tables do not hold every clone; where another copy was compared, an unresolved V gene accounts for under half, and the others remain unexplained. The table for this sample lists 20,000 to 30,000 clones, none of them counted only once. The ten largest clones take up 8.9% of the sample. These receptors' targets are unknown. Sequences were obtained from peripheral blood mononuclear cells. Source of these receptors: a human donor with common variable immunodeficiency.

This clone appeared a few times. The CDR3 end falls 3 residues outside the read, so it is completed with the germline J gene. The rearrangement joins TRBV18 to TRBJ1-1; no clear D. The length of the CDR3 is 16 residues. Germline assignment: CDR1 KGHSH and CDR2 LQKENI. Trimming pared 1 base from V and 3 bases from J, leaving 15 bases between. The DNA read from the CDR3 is TGTGCCAGCTCACCACTCGGGGTGAGAACCTACACTGAA. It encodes CASSPLGVRTYTE. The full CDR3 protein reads CASSPLGVRTYTEAFF.

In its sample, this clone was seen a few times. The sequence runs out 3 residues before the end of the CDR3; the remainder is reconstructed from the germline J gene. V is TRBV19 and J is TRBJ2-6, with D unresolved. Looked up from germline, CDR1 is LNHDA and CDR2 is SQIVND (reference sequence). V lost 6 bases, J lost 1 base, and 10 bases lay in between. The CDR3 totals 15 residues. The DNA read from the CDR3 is TGTGCCAGTAGCAAAACTCGGTCTGGGGCCAACGTC. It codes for CASSKTRSGANV. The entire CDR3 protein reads CASSKTRSGANVLTF.

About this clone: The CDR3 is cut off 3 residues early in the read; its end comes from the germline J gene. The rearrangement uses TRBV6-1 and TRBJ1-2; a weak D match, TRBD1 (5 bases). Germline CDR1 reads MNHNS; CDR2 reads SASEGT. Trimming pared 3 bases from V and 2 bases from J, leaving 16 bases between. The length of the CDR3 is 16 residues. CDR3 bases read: TGTGCCAGCAGTGATGGAGACTGGTACAGGAACTATGGC. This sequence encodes CASSDGDWYRNYG. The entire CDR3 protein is CASSDGDWYRNYGYTF.

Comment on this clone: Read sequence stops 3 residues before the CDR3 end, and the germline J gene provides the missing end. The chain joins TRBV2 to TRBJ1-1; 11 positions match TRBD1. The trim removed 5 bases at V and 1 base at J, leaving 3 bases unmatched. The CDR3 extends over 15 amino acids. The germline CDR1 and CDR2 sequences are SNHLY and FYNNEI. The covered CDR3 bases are TGTGCCAGCAGTTCGGACAGGGGGCCGAACACTGAA. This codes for CASSSDRGPNTE. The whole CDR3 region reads CASSSDRGPNTEAFF.

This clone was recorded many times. CDR3 DNA (partial): TGTGCCAGCAGCTCGGCGGGCTCGGACGTCTATGGC. Translating it yields CASSSAGSDVYG. The CDR3, in full, reads CASSSAGSDVYGYTF. The V gene is TRBV7-2, the J gene TRBJ1-2; no firm D call. Coverage ceases 3 residues before the CDR3 finishes, and the germline J gene fills in the end. The CDR3 consists of 15 residues. Trimming shortened V by 4 bases and J by 4 bases, and 16 bases separated the two germline ends. Germline CDR1 SGHTA, CDR2 FQGNSA.

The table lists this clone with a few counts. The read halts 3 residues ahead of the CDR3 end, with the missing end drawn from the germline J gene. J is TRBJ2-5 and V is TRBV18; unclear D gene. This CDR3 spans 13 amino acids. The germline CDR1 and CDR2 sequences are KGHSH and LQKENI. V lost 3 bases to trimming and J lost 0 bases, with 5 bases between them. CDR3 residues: CASSPSHQETQYF. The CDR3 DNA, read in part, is TGTGCCAGCTCACCGAGCCACCAAGAGACC. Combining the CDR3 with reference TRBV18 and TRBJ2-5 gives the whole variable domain NAGVMQNPRHLVRRRGQEARLRCSPMKGHSHVYWYRQLPEEGLKFMVYLQKENIIDESGMPKERFSAEFPKEGPSILRIQQVVRGDSAAYFCASSPSHQETQYFGPGTRLLVL.

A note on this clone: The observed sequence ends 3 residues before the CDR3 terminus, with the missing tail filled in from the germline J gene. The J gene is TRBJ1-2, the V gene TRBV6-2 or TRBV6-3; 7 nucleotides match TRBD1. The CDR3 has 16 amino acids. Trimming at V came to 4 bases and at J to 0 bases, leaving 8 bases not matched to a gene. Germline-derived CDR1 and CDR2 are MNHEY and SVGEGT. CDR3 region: CASSFSDRETNYGYTF. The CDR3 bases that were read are TGTGCCAGCAGTTTCAGTGACAGGGAAACTAACTATGGC.

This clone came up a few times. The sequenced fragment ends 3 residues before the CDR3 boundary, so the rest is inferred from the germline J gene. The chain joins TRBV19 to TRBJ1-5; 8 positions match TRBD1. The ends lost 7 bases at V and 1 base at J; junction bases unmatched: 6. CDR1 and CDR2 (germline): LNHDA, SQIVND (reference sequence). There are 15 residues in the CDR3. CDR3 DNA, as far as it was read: TGTGCCAGTAATCCGACAGGGGTAAGCAATCAGCCC. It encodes CASNPTGVSNQP. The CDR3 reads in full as CASNPTGVSNQPQHF.

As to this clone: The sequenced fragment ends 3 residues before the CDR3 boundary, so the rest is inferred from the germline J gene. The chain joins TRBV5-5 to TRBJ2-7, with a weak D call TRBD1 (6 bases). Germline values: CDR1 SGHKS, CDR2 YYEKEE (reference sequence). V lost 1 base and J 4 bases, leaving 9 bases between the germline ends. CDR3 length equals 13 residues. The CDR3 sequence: CASSLTGIYEQYF. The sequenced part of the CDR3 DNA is TGTGCCAGCAGCTTGACAGGGATTTACGAG. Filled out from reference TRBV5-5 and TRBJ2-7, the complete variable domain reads DAGVTQSPTHLIKTRGQQVTLRCSPISGHKSVSWYQQVLGQGPQFIFQYYEKEERGRGNFPDRFSARQFPNYSSELNVNALLLGDSALYLCASSLTGIYEQYFGPGTRLTVT.